This T cell receptor beta chain is from a study of blood T cell repertoires in COVID-19. For the study at large: The cDNA or gDNA used as material had been derived from T cells, B-cell-depleted T cells, or PBMCs.

Per germline, CDR1 MDHEN and CDR2 SYDVKM. This CDR3 spans 15 amino acids. The trim removed 6 bases at V and 7 bases at J, leaving 8 bases unmatched. How the authors handled the data: Quantification of nucleated cells was approximated via reference gene primer amplification. The protocol was immunoSEQ multiplex PCR, while the TCRdb copy is restricted to in-frame clones and leaves out a portion. The DNA was the basis for D and trimming; V, J and clone size are from that table. The data show about half a million clones, 70% to 90% seen once. This receptor was obtained from a human donor in a cohort sampled during active COVID-19. The rearrangement links TRBV28 to TRBJ1-6; 8 nucleotides align to TRBD1. Sequencing was done on a sample of peripheral blood. Written as DNA, the CDR3 is TGTGCCAGCAGCCCAGGGGGCTATTTGAATTCACCCCTCCACTTT. As protein: CASSPGGYLNSPLHF.